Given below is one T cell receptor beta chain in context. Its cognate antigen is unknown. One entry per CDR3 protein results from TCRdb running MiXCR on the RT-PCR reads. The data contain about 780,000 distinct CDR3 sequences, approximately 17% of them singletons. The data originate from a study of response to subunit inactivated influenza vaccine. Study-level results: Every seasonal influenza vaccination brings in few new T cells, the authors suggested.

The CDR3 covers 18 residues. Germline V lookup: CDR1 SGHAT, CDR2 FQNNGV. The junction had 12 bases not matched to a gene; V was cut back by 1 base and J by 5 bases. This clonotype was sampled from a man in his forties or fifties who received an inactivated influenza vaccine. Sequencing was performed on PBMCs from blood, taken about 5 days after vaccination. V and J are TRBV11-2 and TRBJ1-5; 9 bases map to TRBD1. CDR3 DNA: TGTGCCAGCAGCTTAGGTCTACCGGGACAGGGAAAGTATCAGCCCCAGCATTTT. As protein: CASSLGLPGQGKYQPQHF.